The 23 T cell receptor beta chains below all came from one sample that was sequenced in a study of beta chain features in type 1 diabetes. cDNA synthesis used the whole RNA isolate, giving expressed TCRB sequences. Profiling relied on immunoSEQ multiplex PCR, and the TCRdb table lists in-frame clones only, not all of them. Seen here are hundreds of thousands of clones, roughly an eighth observed once, and the top ten hold 0.015% to 0.02%. Sequences were obtained from naive CD4+ T cells from blood. These receptors were collected from a man in his late teens or twenties in good health.

This clone has only a few counts. The CDR3 coding sequence is TGTGCCAGCAGCAGACAGGGGCACAATCAGCCCCAGCATTTT. It translates to CASSRQGHNQPQHF. The chain couples TRBV7-2 to TRBJ1-5; 8 bases are a match to TRBD1. The length of the CDR3 is 14 residues. CDR1 is SGHTA and CDR2 is FQGNSA in the germline V gene. The V and J ends lost 5 bases and 3 bases, in that order; junction bases with no gene match: 3.

The chain recombines TRBV5-1 with TRBJ1-2, with no clear D. The CDR3 has 14 residues. V lost 4 bases and J lost 0, with 10 bases in between. Germline assignment: CDR1 SGHRS and CDR2 YFSETQ. CDR3 coding DNA: TGCGCCAGCAGCCGGGAGGGAGCTAACTATGGCTACACCTTC. Amino acids: CASSREGANYGYTF.

The chain has TRBV19 and TRBJ2-7; 7 nucleotides align to TRBD2. V gave up 5 bases and J gave up 0 bases; unmatched junction bases: 4. The CDR3 totals 14 residues. The germline gives CDR1 LNHDA, CDR2 SQIVND (reference sequence). The CDR3 here is CASSSQRDSYEQYF. The CDR3 nucleotides are TGTGCCAGTAGTTCCCAGCGGGACTCCTACGAGCAGTACTTC.

The CDR3 region has the DNA TGTGCCAGCAGCACCGGGACAGGGGGTACCTACGAGCAGTACTTC. Protein sequence: CASSTGTGGTYEQYF. The J gene is TRBJ2-7, the V gene TRBV11-1; 11 bases are shared with TRBD1. V shed 5 bases and J 2 bases; nucleotides not matched to a gene: 5. Germline V CDR1 and CDR2: SGHAT, FQDESV (reference sequence). The CDR3 runs to 15 residues.

The chain couples TRBV7-2 to TRBJ1-6, with D possibly TRBD1 on 5 matching bases. CDR1 is SGHTA and CDR2 is FQGNSA in the germline V gene. V lost 3 bases and J lost 13, with 16 bases in between. The CDR3 runs 14 residues. CDR3 DNA sequence: TGTGCCAGCAGCTTCCGTAGGGGACTGGTCCCCCTCCACTTT. Translation: CASSFRRGLVPLHF.

This clone was detected a few times. V usage is TRBV28 and J usage is TRBJ2-3; D is perhaps TRBD1 (6 bases). CDR3 length: 14 residues. The ends were cut back, 7 bases at V and 3 bases at J, with 14 bases in the middle. The germline gives CDR1 MDHEN, CDR2 SYDVKM. For the CDR3, the DNA is TGTGCCAGCACTTACGGACAGACGACAGATACGCAGTATTTT. Translating gives CASTYGQTTDTQYF. Using reference TRBV28 and TRBJ2-3 for the parts outside the CDR3, the full variable domain is DVKVTQSSRYLVKRTGEKVFLECVQDMDHENMFWYRQDPGLGLRLIYFSYDVKMKEKGDIPEGYSVSREKKERFSLILESASTNQTSMYLCASTYGQTTDTQYFGPGTRLTVL.

The chain carries TRBV9 and TRBJ2-3; perhaps TRBD2 as D (6 bases). Per germline, CDR1 SGDLS and CDR2 YYNGEE. The V and J ends lost 9 bases and 2 bases respectively, with 19 bases between them. This CDR3 contains 15 residues. CDR3 region: CATTPGDFSTDTQYF. Here the CDR3 DNA reads TGTGCCACTACACCGGGGGACTTCTCCACAGATACGCAGTATTTT.

This clone was observed a handful of times. V and J are TRBV6-4 and TRBJ1-1; possibly TRBD1 for D (5 bases). V lost 3 bases and J lost 4, with 15 bases in between. This CDR3 is built from 15 residues. Per germline, CDR1 MRHNA and CDR2 SNTAGT. Here the CDR3 reads CASSEELGRGTEAFF. The DNA of the CDR3 is TGTGCCAGCAGTGAGGAACTAGGGAGGGGCACTGAAGCTTTCTTT.

V gene TRBV9 combines with J gene TRBJ2-1, with D possibly TRBD2 on 5 matching bases. There are 15 residues in the CDR3. Looked up from germline, CDR1 is SGDLS and CDR2 is YYNGEE. Trimming took off 0 bases at V and 5 bases at J, with 12 bases between the two ends. The CDR3 DNA reads as TGTGCCAGCAGCGTAGAAATCCAGGAGGACAATGAGCAGTTCTTC. Its translation is CASSVEIQEDNEQFF.

The chain combines TRBV7-2 with TRBJ2-3, with 12 positions matching TRBD2. Germline CDR1 SGHTA, CDR2 FQGNSA. The CDR3 is made up of 15 amino acids. V gave up 7 bases and J gave up 2 bases; unmatched junction bases: 4. The chain's CDR3 is CASTRLAGVTDTQYF. Here the CDR3 DNA reads TGTGCCAGCACCAGACTAGCGGGAGTCACAGATACGCAGTATTTT.

Only a few counts were recorded for this clone. The gene calls are TRBV7-3 and TRBJ2-1; D not resolved. The CDR3 extends over 14 amino acids. Germline V CDR1 and CDR2: SGHTA, FQGTGA. V was pared by 1 base and J by 6 bases, with 10 bases between. Written as DNA, the CDR3 is TGTGCCAGCAGCTTAAGTGGGCCAGGCAATGAGCAGTTCTTC. Translated: CASSLSGPGNEQFF.

This clone was detected only a few times. The rearrangement links TRBV7-6 to TRBJ2-3; perhaps TRBD2 as D (5 bases). Trimming shortened V by 1 base and J by 2 bases, and 16 bases separated the two germline ends. The CDR3 has 17 amino acids. Germline V gene sequence: CDR1 SGHVS, CDR2 FNYEAQ. The CDR3 loop reads CASSLGNGLDHTDTQYF. The CDR3 nucleotides are TGTGCCAGCAGCTTAGGTAACGGACTCGATCACACAGATACGCAGTATTTT.

This clone was seen only a few times. The J gene is TRBJ1-1, the V gene TRBV5-1; D remains ambiguous. Germline V gene lookup returns CDR1 SGHRS and CDR2 YFSETQ. Trimming left V 0 bases short and J 3 bases short, with 12 bases between. This CDR3 region has 15 residues. CDR3 sequence: CASSLGPKEDTEAFF. In nucleotides, the CDR3 is TGCGCCAGCAGCTTGGGTCCGAAGGAGGACACTGAAGCTTTCTTT.

The table lists this clone with a few counts. This chain connects TRBV14 to TRBJ1-4; weak D call: TRBD1 (6 bases). Germline-derived CDR1 and CDR2 are SGHDN and FVKESK. CDR3 length: 16 amino acids. Trimming removed 2 bases from V and 8 bases from J, with 18 bases in between. This CDR3 reads CASSQPTGETMEKLFF. For the CDR3, the DNA is TGTGCCAGCAGCCAACCGACAGGAGAGACAATGGAAAAACTGTTTTTT.

This clone has more than one count but fewer than ten. The chain couples TRBV6-5 to TRBJ2-7; 10 nucleotides agree with TRBD2. Germline lookup yields CDR1 MNHEY and CDR2 SVGAGI. CDR3 size: 14 residues. V shed 5 bases, J shed 10 bases, and the junction held 11 bases outside the gene matches. The CDR3 DNA sequence: TGTGCCAGCAGTCCGACTAGCGGGTTCTACGGACAGTACTTC. It is translated as CASSPTSGFYGQYF.

V usage is TRBV7-9 and J usage is TRBJ1-1; unclear D gene. Germline CDR1 and CDR2: SEHNR and FQNEAQ (reference sequence). The V end lost 1 base, the J end lost 4 bases, and 7 bases lay between the germline ends. The CDR3 sequence is 13 residues long. CDR3 sequence: CASSLVAGTEAFF. Here the CDR3 DNA reads TGTGCCAGCAGCTTAGTGGCTGGCACTGAAGCTTTCTTT.

The V and J genes are TRBV30 and TRBJ2-7; D not resolved. The germline CDR1 and CDR2 sequences are GTSNPN and SVGIG (reference sequence). The CDR3 is made up of 11 amino acids. V was pared by 5 bases and J by 3 bases, with 8 bases between. Here the CDR3 reads CAWADSYEQYF. The DNA for the CDR3 is TGTGCCTGGGCCGATAGCTACGAGCAGTACTTC.

This clone occurred a few times. V gene TRBV28 combines with J gene TRBJ2-1, with TRBD1 matching 11 bases. V gave up 5 bases and J gave up 7 bases; unmatched junction bases: 10. This CDR3 is built from 16 residues. Per germline, CDR1 MDHEN and CDR2 SYDVKM. The CDR3 region has the DNA TGTGCCAGCAGTGGGACAGGGGGTATGAGAAGGAATGAGCAGTTCTTC. Its protein is CASSGTGGMRRNEQFF.

V gene TRBV25-1 combines with J gene TRBJ1-2; D is perhaps TRBD1 (5 bases). The CDR3 sequence is 13 residues long. The germline V gene has CDR1 MGHDK and CDR2 SYGVNS. V was shortened by 4 bases and J by 2 bases, with 8 bases between the two germline ends. CDR3 DNA sequence: TGTGCCAGCAGTGTCGGGGGGAACTATGGCTACACCTTC. This sequence encodes CASSVGGNYGYTF.

This clone was seen more than once but under ten times. The rearrangement links TRBV28 to TRBJ1-2, with D uncertain. V was cut by 6 bases and J by 8 bases, with 16 bases left in between. CDR3 length: 13 amino acids. The germline CDR1 and CDR2 sequences are MDHEN and SYDVKM. CDR3 nucleotides: TGTGCCAGCAGCCCCGCGGATGGCCCAGGCTACACCTTC. Protein: CASSPADGPGYTF.

With respect to this clone: Mismatch with germline at one junction end may stem from a read error. The chain joins TRBV10-3 to TRBJ2-3; D possibly corresponds to TRBD1 (5 bases). CDR3 length: 15 residues. The germline gives CDR1 ENHRY, CDR2 SYGVKD. The CDR3: CASSWVGPSTDTQYF. Here the CDR3 DNA reads TGTGCCAGCAGTTGGGTGGGGCCTTCTACAGATACGCAGTATTTT.

This clone was counted a few times. This chain links TRBV4-2 with TRBJ1-4; TRBD1 might be the D (5 bases). This CDR3 has 14 residues. Trimming took 5 bases from V and 3 from J, leaving 10 bases between them. The V gene's germline CDR1 is LGHNA and CDR2 YNFKEQ. The CDR3 is CASSFGGANEKLFF. In DNA, the CDR3 is TGTGCCAGCAGCTTCGGGGGGGCTAATGAAAAACTGTTTTTT.

The V and J genes are TRBV5-1 and TRBJ1-1; 7 bases fit TRBD1. This CDR3 comprises 15 residues. CDR1 is SGHRS, CDR2 YFSETQ, per germline. Trimming at V came to 0 bases and at J to 4 bases, leaving 6 bases not matched to a gene. CDR3: CASSLGQGWGTEAFF. For the CDR3, the DNA is TGCGCCAGCAGCTTGGGACAGGGATGGGGCACTGAAGCTTTCTTT.